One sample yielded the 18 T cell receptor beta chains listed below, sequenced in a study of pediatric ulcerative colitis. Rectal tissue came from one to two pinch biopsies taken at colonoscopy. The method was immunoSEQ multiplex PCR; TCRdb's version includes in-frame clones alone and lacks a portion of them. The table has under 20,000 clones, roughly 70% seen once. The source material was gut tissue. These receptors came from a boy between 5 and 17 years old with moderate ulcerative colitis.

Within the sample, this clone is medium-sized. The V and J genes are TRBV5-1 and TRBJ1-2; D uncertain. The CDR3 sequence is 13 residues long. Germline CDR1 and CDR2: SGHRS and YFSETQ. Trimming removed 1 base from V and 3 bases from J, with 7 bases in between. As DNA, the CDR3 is TGCGCCAGCAGCTTGTACAGATACTATGGCTACACCTTC. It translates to CASSLYRYYGYTF.

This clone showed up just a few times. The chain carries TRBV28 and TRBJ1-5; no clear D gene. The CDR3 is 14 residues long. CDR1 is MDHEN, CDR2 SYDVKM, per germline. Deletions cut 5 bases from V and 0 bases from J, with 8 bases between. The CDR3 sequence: CASSGRHSNQPQHF. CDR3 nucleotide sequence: TGTGCCAGCAGTGGGCGGCATAGCAATCAGCCCCAGCATTTT.

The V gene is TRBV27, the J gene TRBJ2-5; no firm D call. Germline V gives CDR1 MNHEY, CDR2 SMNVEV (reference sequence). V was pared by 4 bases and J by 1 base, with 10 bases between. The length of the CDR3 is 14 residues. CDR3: CASSSVAAQETQYF. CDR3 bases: TGTGCCAGCAGTTCTGTCGCGGCCCAAGAGACCCAGTACTTC.

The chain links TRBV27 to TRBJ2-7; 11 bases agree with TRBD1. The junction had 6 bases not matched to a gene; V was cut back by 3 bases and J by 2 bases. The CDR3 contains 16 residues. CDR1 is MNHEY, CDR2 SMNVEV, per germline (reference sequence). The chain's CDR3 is CASSFRGTGGTYEQYF. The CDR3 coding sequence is TGTGCCAGCAGTTTCCGGGGGACAGGGGGGACCTACGAGCAGTACTTC.

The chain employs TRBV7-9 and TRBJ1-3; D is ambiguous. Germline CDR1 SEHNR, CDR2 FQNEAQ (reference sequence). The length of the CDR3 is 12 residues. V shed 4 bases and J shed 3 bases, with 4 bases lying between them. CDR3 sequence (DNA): TGTGCCAGCAGCTCCCATGGAAACACCATATATTTT. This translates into CASSSHGNTIYF.

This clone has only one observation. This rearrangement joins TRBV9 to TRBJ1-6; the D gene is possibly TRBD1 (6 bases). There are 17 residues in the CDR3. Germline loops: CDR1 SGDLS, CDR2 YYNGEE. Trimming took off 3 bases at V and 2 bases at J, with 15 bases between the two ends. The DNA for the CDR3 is TGTGCCAGCAGCGCGACAGGTGCTGCGACCTATAATTCACCCCTCCACTTT. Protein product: CASSATGAATYNSPLHF. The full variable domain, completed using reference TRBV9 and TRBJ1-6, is DSGVTQTPKHLITATGQRVTLRCSPRSGDLSVYWYQQSLDQGLQFLIQYYNGEERAKGNILERFSAQQFPDLHSELNLSSLELGDSALYFCASSATGAATYNSPLHFGNGTRLTVT.

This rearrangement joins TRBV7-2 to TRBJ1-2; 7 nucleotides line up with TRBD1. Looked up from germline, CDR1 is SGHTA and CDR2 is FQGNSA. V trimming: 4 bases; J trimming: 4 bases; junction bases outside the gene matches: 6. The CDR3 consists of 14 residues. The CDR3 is CASSSQGGGYGYTF. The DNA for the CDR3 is TGTGCCAGCAGCTCCCAGGGGGGAGGCTATGGCTACACCTTC.

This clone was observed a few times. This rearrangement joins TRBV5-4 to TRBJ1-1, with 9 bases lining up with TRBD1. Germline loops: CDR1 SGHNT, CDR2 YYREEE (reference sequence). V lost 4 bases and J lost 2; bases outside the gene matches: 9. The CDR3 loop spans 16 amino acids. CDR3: CASSNDRGLGNTEAFF. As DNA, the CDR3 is TGTGCCAGCAGCAACGACAGGGGGTTGGGAAACACTGAAGCTTTCTTT.

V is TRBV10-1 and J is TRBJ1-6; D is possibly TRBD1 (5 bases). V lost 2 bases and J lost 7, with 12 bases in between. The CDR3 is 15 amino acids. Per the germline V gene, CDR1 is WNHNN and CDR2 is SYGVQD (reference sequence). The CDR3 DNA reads TGCGCCAGCAGTGAGACTTGGGGGGGGAATTCACCCCTCCACTTT. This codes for CASSETWGGNSPLHF.

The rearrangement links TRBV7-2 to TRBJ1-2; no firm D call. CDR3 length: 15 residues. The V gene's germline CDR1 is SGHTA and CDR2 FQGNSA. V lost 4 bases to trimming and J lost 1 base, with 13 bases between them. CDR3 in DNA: TGTGCCAGCAGCTCAGAGGTGACGGTTAACTATGGCTACACCTTC. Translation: CASSSEVTVNYGYTF. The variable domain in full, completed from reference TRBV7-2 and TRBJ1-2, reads GAGVSQSPSNKVTEKGKDVELRCDPISGHTALYWYRQSLGQGLEFLIYFQGNSAPDKSGLPSDRFSAERTGGSVSTLTIQRTQQEDSAVYLCASSSEVTVNYGYTFGSGTRLTVV.

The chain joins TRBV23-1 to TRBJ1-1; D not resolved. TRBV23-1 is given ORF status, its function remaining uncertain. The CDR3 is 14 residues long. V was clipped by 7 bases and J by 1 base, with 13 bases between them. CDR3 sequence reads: CASKNRTENTEAFF. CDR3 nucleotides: TGCGCCAGCAAAAATCGGACGGAGAACACTGAAGCTTTCTTT.

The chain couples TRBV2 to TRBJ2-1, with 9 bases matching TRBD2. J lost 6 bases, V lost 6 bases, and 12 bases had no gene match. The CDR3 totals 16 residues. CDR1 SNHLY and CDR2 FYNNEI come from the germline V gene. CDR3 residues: CASRFSSGTTSNEQFF. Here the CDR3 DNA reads TGTGCCAGCAGGTTCTCTAGCGGGACTACTTCCAATGAGCAGTTCTTC.

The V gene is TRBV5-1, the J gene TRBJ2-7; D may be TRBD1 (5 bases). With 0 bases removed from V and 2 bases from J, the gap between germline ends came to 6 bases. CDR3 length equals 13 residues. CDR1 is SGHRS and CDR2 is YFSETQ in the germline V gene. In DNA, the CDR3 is TGCGCCAGCAGCTTGGACAGGACCTACGAGCAGTACTTC. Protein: CASSLDRTYEQYF.

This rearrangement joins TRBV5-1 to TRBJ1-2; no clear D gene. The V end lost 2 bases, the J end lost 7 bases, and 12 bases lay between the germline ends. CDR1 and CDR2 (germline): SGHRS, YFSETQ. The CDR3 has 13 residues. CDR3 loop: CASSFPDIPGYTF. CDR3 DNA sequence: TGCGCCAGCAGCTTCCCCGACATTCCTGGCTACACCTTC.

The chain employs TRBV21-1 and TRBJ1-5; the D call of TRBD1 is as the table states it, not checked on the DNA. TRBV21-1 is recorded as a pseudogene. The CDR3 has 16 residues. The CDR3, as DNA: TGTGCCAGCAGCAAGAAGGGGGCGGATAGCAATCAGCCCCAGCATTTT. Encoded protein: CASSKKGADSNQPQHF.

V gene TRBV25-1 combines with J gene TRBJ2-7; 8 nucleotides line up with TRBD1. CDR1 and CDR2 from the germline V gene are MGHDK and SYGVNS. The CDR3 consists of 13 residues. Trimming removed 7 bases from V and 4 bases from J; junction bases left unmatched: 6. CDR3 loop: CASTRQGQYEQYF. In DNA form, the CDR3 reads TGTGCCAGCACCAGACAGGGGCAATACGAGCAGTACTTC.

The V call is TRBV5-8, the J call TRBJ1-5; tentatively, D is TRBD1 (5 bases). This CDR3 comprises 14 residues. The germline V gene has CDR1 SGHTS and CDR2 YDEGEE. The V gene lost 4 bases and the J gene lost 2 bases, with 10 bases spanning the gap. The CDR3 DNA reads TGTGCCAGCAGCCCCTGGGGCGGCAATCAGCCCCAGCATTTT. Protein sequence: CASSPWGGNQPQHF. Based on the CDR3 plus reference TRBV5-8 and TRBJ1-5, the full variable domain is EAGVTQSPTHLIKTRGQQATLRCSPISGHTSVYWYQQALGLGLQFLLWYDEGEERNRGNFPPRFSGRQFPNYSSELNVNALELEDSALYLCASSPWGGNQPQHFGDGTRLSIL.

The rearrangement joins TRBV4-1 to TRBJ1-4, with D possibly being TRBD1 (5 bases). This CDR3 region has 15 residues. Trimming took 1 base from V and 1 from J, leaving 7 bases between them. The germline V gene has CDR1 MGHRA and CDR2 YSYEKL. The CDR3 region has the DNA TGCGCCAGCAGCCAAGTCAGGGTAACTAATGAAAAACTGTTTTTT. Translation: CASSQVRVTNEKLFF.